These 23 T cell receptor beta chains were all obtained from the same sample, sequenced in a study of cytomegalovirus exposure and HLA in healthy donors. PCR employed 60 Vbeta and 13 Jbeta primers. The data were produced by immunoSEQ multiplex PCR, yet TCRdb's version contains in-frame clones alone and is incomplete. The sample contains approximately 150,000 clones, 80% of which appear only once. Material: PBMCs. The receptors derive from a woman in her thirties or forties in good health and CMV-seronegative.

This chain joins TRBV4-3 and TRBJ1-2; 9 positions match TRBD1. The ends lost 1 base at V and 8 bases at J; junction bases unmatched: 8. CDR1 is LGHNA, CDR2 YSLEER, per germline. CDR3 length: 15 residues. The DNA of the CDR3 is TGCGCCAGCAGCCAAGTACAGGGGGCTGCGGGAGGCTACACCTTC. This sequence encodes CASSQVQGAAGGYTF.

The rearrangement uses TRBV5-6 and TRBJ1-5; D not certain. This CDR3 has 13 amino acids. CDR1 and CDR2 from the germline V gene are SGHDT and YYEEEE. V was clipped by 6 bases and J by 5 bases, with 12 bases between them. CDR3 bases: TGTGCCAGCACCTCTGGGCGGGATCAGCCCCAGCATTTT. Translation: CASTSGRDQPQHF.

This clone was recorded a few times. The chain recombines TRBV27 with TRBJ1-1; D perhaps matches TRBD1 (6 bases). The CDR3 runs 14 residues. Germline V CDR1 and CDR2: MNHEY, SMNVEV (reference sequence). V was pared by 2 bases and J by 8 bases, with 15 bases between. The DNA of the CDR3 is TGTGCCAGCAGTTTAATGGGTGGGGGCGGAGAAGCTTTCTTT. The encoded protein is CASSLMGGGGEAFF.

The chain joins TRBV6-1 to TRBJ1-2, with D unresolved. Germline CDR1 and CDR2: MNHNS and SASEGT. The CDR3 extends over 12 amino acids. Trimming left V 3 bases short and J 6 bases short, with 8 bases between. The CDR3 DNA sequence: TGTGCCAGCAGTGAGGCACCTCATGGCTACACCTTC. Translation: CASSEAPHGYTF.

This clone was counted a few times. The CDR3 DNA is TGTGCCAGCAGCGCCCGCGGAGGAGGCGATGAGCAGTTCTTC. This translates into CASSARGGGDEQFF. The V and J genes are TRBV7-2 and TRBJ2-1; a possible D gene is TRBD2 (5 bases). CDR3 length: 14 residues. Germline values: CDR1 SGHTA, CDR2 FQGNSA. The V end lost 5 bases, the J end lost 8 bases, and 16 bases lay between the germline ends.

The CDR3 DNA sequence: TGTGCCAGCAGCCAAAGATCCCCTAGCGGTTACACTAGCACAGATACGCAGTATTTT. Translated: CASSQRSPSGYTSTDTQYF. This sequence joins TRBV14 and TRBJ2-3; 7 nucleotides line up with TRBD2. Germline V gene sequence: CDR1 SGHDN, CDR2 FVKESK. The CDR3 contains 19 residues. Germline trimming cut 2 bases from V and 0 bases from J; bases unmatched to any gene: 14.

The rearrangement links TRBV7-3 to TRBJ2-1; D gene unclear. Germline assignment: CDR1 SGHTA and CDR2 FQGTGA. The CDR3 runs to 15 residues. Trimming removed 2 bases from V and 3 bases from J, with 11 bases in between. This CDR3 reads CASSLSPSGYNEQFF. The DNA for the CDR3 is TGTGCCAGCAGCTTATCCCCTTCGGGCTACAATGAGCAGTTCTTC.

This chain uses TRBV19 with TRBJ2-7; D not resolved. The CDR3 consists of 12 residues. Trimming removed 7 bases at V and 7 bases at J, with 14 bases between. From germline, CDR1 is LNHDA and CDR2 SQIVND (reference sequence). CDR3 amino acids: CASKGRPGEQYF. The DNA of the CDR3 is TGTGCCAGTAAAGGAAGGCCCGGGGAGCAGTACTTC.

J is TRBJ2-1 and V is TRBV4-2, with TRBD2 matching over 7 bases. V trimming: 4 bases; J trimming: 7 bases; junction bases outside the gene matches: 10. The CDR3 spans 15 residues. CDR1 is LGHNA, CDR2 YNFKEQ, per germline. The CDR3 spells CASSRSQRGSNEQFF. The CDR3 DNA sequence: TGTGCCAGCAGCCGCAGCCAGCGGGGTTCGAATGAGCAGTTCTTC.

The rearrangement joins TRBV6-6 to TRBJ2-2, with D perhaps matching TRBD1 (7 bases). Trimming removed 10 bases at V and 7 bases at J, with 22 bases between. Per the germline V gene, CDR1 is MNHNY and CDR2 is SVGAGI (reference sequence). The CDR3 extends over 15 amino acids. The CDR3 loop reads CATGGSAGSGGELFF. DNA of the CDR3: TGTGCCACAGGGGGGTCAGCGGGTTCGGGCGGGGAGCTGTTTTTT.

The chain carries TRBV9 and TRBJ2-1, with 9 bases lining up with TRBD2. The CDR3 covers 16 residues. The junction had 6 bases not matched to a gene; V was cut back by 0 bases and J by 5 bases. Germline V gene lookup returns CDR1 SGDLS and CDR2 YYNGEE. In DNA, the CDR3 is TGTGCCAGCAGCGTAGGAGGTAGCGGGGGACACAATGAGCAGTTCTTC. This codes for CASSVGGSGGHNEQFF.

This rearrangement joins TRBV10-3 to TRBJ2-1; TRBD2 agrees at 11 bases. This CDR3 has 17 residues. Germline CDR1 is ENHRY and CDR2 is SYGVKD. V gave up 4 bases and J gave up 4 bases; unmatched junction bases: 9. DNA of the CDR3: TGTGCCATCAGTGGGGCTAGCGGGGGGAGATCATACAATGAGCAGTTCTTC. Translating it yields CAISGASGGRSYNEQFF.

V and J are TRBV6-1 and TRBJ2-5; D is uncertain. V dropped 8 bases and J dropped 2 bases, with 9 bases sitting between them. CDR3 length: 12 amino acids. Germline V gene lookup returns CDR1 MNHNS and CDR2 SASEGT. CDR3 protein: CASSRKQETQYF. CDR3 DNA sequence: TGTGCCAGCTCGAGAAAGCAAGAGACCCAGTACTTC.

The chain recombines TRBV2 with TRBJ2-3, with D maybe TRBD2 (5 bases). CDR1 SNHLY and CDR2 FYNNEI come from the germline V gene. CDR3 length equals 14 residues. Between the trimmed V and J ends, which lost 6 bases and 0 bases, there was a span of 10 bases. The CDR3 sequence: CASRGDSSTDTQYF. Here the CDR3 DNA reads TGTGCCAGCAGGGGAGATTCTAGCACAGATACGCAGTATTTT.

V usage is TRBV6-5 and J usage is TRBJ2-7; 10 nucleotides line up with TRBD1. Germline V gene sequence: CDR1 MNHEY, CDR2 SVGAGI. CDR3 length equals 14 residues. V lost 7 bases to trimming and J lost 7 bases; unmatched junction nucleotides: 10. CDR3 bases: TGTGCCAGCACTGACCGGGACAGGGGACGGGAGCAGTACTTC. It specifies CASTDRDRGREQYF.

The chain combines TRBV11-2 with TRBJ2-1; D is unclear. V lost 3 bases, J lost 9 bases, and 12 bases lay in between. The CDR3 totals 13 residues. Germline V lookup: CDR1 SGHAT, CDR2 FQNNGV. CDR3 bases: TGTGCCAGCAGCTTCTCCGCTAAGAGTGAGCAGTTCTTC. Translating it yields CASSFSAKSEQFF.

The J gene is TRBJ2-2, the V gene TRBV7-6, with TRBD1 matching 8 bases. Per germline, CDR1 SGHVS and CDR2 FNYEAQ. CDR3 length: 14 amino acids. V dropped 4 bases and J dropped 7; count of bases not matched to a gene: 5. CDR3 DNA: TGTGCCAGCAGCTATGACAGGGGTAACGGGGAGCTGTTTTTT. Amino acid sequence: CASSYDRGNGELFF.

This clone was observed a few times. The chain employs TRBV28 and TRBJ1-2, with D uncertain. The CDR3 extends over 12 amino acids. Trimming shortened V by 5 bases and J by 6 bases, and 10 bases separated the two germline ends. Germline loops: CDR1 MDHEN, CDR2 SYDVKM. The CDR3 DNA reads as TGTGCCAGCAGTCTTAACACGCATGGCTACACCTTC. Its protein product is CASSLNTHGYTF.

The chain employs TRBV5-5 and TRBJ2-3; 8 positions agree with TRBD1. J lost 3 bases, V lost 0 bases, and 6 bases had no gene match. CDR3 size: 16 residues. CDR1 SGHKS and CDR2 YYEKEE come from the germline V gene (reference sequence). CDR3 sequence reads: CASSLGLNRGTDTQYF. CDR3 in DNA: TGTGCCAGCAGCTTGGGGTTGAACAGGGGGACAGATACGCAGTATTTT.

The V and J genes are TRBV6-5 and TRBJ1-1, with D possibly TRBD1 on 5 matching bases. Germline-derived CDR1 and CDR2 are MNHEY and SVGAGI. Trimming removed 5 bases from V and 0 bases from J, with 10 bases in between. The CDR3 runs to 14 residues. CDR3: CASSRLGLNTEAFF. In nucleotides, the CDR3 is TGTGCCAGCAGTCGGCTGGGGCTGAACACTGAAGCTTTCTTT.

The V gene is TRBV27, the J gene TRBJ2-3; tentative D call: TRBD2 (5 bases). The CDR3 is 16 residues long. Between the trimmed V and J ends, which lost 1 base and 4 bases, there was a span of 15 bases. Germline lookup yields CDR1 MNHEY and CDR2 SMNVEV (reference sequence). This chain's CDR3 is CASSLFSGIKSDTQYF. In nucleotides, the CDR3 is TGTGCCAGCAGTTTATTCTCGGGGATTAAGTCAGATACGCAGTATTTT.

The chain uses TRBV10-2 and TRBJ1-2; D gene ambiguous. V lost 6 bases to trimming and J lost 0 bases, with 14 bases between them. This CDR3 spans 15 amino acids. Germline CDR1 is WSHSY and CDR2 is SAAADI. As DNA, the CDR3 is TGCGCCAGCAGCCCCGAGGGTCTCGCTAACTATGGCTACACCTTC. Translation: CASSPEGLANYGYTF.

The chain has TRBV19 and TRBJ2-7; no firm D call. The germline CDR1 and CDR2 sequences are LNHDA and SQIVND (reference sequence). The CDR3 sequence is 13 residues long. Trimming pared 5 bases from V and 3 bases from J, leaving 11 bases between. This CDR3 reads CASSYTAGYEQYF. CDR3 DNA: TGTGCCAGTAGTTACACTGCAGGCTACGAGCAGTACTTC.